Listed below are T cell receptor beta chains from one sample, sequenced in a study of CD8 T cells in Susac syndrome. TCRdb redid the calling of the immunoSEQ multiplex PCR reads with MiXCR, one entry per CDR3 protein. Of 180,000 or so distinct CDR3 sequences in the sample, roughly 94% were seen once. Sequencing input: CD4+ T cells from PBMCs. All receptors derive from a human donor in good health. Each CDR3 is given with its conserved first and last residue.

v_gene	j_gene	len	CDR3aa
TRBV5-4	TRBJ2-1	17	CASSLGGLAGVGDEQFF
TRBV27	TRBJ1-2	15	CASSPRQGSRYGYTF
TRBV12-3/TRBV12-4	TRBJ1-2	11	CASRGYYGYTF
TRBV7-7	TRBJ2-5	15	CASSWGLSMKETQYF
TRBV29-1	TRBJ2-1	14	CSAAVGREGLEQFF
TRBV7-2	TRBJ2-1	13	CASSLSGRGEQFF
TRBV5-5	TRBJ1-2	15	CASSLDTGLNYGYTF
TRBV2	TRBJ2-5	12	CASTRVRETQYF
TRBV7-3	TRBJ1-1	13	CASSLSLGTEAFF
TRBV29-1	TRBJ2-5	12	CSGREYQETQYF
TRBV4-3	TRBJ2-5	16	CASSRLRGGGGETQYF
TRBV28	TRBJ2-1	15	CASSLVGLAGNEQFF
TRBV20-1	TRBJ2-1	13	CSASRLSWGEQFF
TRBV3-1	TRBJ2-1	16	CASSPSTGLLSNEQFF
TRBV30	TRBJ1-2	12	CAWSAQAGGYTF
TRBV20-1	TRBJ1-5	12	CSARGVGQPQHF
TRBV12-3/TRBV12-4	TRBJ2-6	14	CASTDGRGANVLTF
TRBV6-1	TRBJ2-1	14	CASRVGGDYNEQFF
TRBV3-1	TRBJ2-7	15	CASSPRPTRNYEQYF
TRBV27	TRBJ1-4	11	CASTNYEKLFF
TRBV12-3/TRBV12-4	TRBJ2-3	14	CASSFGGGTDTQYF
TRBV7-3	TRBJ2-3	15	CASSSSSSGADTQYF
TRBV28	TRBJ2-7	14	CATRETGDTYEQYF
TRBV20-1	TRBJ2-7	11	CSALGGYEQYF
TRBV28	TRBJ2-7	14	CASSPPTTTYEQYF
TRBV5-4	TRBJ2-6	15	CASSPRQSGANVLTF